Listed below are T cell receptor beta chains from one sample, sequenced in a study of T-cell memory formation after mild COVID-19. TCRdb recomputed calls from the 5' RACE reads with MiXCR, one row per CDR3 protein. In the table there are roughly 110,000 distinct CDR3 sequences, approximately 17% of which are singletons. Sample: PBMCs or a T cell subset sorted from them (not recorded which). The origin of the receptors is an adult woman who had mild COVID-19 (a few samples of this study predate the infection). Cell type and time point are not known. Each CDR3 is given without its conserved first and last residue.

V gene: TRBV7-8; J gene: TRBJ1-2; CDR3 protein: ASSSGTGRDQYGYT
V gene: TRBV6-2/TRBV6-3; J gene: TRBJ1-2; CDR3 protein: ASSAARDGKAGGYT
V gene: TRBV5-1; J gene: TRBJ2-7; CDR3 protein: ASSLGAEESYEQY
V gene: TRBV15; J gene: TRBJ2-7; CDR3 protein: ATSRRPGVTYEQY
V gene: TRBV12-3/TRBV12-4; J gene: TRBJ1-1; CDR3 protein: ASSLSVSTEAF
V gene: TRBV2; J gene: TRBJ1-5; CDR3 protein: ASSEGQGSNQPQH
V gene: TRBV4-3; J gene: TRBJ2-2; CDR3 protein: ASSPQTSGREANTGELF
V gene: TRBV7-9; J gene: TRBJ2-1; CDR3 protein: ASSSHSLSGSQNEQF
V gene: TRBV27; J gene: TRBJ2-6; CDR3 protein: ASSLRGGILFGANVLT
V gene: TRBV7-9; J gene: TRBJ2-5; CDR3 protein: ASTSTGDVGETQY
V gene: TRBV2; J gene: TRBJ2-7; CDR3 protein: ASTTGITGTAVYEQY
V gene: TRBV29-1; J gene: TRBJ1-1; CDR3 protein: SVEALGWEAF
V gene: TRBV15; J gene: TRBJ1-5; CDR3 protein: ATSRDGAGSQPQH
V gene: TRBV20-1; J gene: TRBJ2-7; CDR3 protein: SARGVSGEQY
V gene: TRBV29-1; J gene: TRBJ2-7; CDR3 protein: SVEVFDTTYEQY
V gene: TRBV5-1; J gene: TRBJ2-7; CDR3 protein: ASSYPGSYEQY
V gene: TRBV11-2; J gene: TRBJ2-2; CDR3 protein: ASSRLLTGELF
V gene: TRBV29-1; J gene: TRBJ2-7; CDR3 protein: SATGTGSYEQY
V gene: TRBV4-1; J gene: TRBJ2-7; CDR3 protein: ASSQTGSSSYEQY
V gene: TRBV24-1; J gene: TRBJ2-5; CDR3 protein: ATSGAGILGETQY
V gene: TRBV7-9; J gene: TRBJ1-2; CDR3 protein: ASSLGFYGYT
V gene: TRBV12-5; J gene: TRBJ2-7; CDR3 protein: ASGPPLIGTSIYEQY
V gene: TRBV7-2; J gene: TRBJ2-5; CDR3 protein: ASSLARSQETQY
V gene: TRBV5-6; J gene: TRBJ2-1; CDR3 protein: ASSSPAGTSFIYEQF
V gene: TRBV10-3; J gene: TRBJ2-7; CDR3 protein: AISLSSGTSDRTYEQY
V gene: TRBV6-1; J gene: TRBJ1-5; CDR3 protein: ASKVGRVDGQPQH
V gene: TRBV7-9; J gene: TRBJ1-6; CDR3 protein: ASSLALTGKDSPLH
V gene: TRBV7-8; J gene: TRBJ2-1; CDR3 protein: ASSDAAERFDNEQF
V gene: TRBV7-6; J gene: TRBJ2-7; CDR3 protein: ASSLKNARGFNEQY
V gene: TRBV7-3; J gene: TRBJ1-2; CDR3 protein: ASSLHPGQGNYGYT
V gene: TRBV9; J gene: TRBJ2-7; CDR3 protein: ASSSGTSGIYEQY
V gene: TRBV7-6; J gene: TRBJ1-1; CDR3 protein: ASSSTPPVGKDTEAF
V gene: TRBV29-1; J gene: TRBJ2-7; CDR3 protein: SALTGLGSYEQY
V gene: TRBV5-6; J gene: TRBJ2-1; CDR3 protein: ASSLYSWVGRDPANEQF
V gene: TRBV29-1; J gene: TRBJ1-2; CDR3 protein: SVLKPSETNYGYT
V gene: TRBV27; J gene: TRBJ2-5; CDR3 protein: ASSYGHQETQY
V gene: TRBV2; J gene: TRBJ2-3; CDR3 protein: ASEGGAVGDTQY
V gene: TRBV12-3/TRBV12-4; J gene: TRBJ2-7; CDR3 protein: ASRSSGVYEQY
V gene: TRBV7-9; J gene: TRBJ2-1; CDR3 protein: ASTRRTSVNNEQF
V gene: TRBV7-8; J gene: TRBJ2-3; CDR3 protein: ASNLRAGGGPDTQY
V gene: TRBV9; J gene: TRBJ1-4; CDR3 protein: ASSVDGRPSNEKLF
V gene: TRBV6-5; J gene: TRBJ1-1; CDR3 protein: ASSYLKPGMGTEAF
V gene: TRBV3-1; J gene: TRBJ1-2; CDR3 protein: ASSQEIDFPNYGYT